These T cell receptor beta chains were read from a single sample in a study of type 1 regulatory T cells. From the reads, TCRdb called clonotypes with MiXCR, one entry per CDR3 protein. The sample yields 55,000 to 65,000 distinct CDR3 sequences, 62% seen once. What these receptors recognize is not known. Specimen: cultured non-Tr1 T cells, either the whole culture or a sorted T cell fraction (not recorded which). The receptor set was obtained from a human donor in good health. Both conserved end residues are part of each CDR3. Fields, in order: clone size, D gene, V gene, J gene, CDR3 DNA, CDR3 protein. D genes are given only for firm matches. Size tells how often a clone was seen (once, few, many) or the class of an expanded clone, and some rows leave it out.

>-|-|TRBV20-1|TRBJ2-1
TGCAGTGCGAGGAAACTAGCCGCACTGTCTGAGCAGTTCTTC
CSARKLAALSEQFF
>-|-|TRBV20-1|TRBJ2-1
TGCAGTGCCCGAGAGGGCAACGGGTTTAATGAGCAGTTCTTC
CSAREGNGFNEQFF
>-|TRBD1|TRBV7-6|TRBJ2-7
TGTGCCAGCAGCTCATACCGGGACAGGGGCTACGAGCAGTACTTC
CASSSYRDRGYEQYF
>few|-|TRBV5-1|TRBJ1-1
TGCGCCAGCAGCTGGGACGGTGGGAACACTGAAGCTTTCTTT
CASSWDGGNTEAFF
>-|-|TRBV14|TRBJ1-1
TGTGCCAGCAGCCAAGTTAGCGGTAGGACTGAAGCTTTCTTT
CASSQVSGRTEAFF
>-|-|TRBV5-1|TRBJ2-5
TGCGCCAGCAGCTCCGGACCTCCGGAAGAGACCCAGTACTTC
CASSSGPPEETQYF
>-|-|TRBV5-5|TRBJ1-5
TGTGCCAGCAGCTTCTACGAAAGCAATCAGCCCCAGCATTTT
CASSFYESNQPQHF
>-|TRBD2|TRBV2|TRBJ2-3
TGTGCCAGCCGAGGGACTAGCGGGACTAGCACAGATACGCAGTATTTT
CASRGTSGTSTDTQYF
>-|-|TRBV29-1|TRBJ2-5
TGCAGCGTTGCCGAACTTACCGGGGAGACCCAGTACTTC
CSVAELTGETQYF
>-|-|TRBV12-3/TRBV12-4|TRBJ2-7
TGTGCCAGCAGTCGAACTGGTGGGCGGGGAGGTGACGAGCAGTACTTC
CASSRTGGRGGDEQYF
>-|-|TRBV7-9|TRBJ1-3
TGTGCCAGCAGACAATCCGGGACTATCATCTCTGGAAACACCATATATTTT
CASRQSGTIISGNTIYF
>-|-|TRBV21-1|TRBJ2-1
TGTGCCAGCAGCAAGGTTTGGTTTGGAGAGGGGGGGCTTAGCTCCTACAATGAGCAGTTCTTC
CASSKVWFGEGGLSSYNEQFF
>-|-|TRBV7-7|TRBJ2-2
TGTGCCAGCAGCTCGCAGGGGAGTACTGGGGAGCTGTTTTTT
CASSSQGSTGELFF
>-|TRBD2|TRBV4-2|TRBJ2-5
TGTGCCAGCAGCCAAGATTTACTAGCGGGAGATGTAGAGACCCAGTACTTC
CASSQDLLAGDVETQYF